The clone carrying this TCR beta chain was recorded only once. Germline CDR1 reads PRHDT; CDR2 reads FYEKMQ (reference sequence). CDR3 length: 17 amino acids. Trimming shortened V by 5 bases and J by 0 bases, and 19 bases separated the two germline ends. The assay was immunoSEQ multiplex PCR, and TCRdb's table has in-frame clones only and misses some. The repertoire holds approximately 48,000 clones, with under 95% as singletons. The data belong to a study of T cell changes during pregnancy in multiple sclerosis. V is TRBV13 and J is TRBJ1-1; a possible D gene is TRBD1 (5 bases). The sequencing here drew on CD8+ T cells from peripheral blood mononuclear cells, taken before pregnancy. This TCR was recovered from a female donor with multiple sclerosis, enrolled in a pregnancy study. This CDR3 reads CASSQHDWGGMNTEAFF. In DNA, the CDR3 is TGTGCCAGCAGCCAACACGACTGGGGGGGGATGAACACTGAAGCTTTCTTT.